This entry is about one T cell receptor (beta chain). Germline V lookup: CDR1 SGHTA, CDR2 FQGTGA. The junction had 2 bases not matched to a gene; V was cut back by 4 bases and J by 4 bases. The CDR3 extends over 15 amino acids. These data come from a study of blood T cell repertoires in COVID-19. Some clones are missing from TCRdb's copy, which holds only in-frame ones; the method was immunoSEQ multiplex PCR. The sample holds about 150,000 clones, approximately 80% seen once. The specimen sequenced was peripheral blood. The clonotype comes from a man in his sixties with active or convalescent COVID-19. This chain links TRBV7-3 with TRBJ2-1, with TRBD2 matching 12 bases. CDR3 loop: CASSSTSGGYNEQFF. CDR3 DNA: TGTGCCAGCAGCTCGACTAGCGGGGGATACAATGAGCAGTTCTTC.